Shown below are 11 T cell receptor beta chains from a single sample sequenced in a study of blood T cell repertoires in COVID-19. Data came from immunoSEQ multiplex PCR; TCRdb stores just in-frame clones and leaves some out. The sample has approximately 82,000 clones; around 88% are singletons. The sequenced material came from peripheral blood. The receptors originated from a woman in her sixties or seventies with acute or convalescent COVID-19.

The chain uses TRBV5-1 and TRBJ2-1; TRBD2 matches 8 bases. The CDR3 runs 19 residues. The V segment lost 2 bases and the J segment 3 bases; nucleotides outside the gene matches: 16. Germline values: CDR1 SGHRS, CDR2 YFSETQ. The CDR3 spells CASSLGSLLGGRNYNEQFF. CDR3 nucleotide sequence: TGCGCCAGCAGCTTAGGATCCCTCTTAGGCGGGAGGAACTACAATGAGCAGTTCTTC. The full variable domain, completed using reference TRBV5-1 and TRBJ2-1, is KAGVTQTPRYLIKTRGQQVTLSCSPISGHRSVSWYQQTPGQGLQFLFEYFSETQRNKGNFPGRFSGRQFSNSRSEMNVSTLELGDSALYLCASSLGSLLGGRNYNEQFFGPGTRLTVL.

This clone was observed once. The chain is built from TRBV7-9 and TRBJ2-7; no definite D call. V gave up 2 bases and J gave up 5 bases, with 10 bases separating them. The CDR3 covers 13 residues. The germline gives CDR1 SEHNR, CDR2 FQNEAQ (reference sequence). The CDR3 DNA follows: TGTGCCAGCAGCTTACCGCAGTTGGACGAGCAGTACTTC. This codes for CASSLPQLDEQYF. Looking up the rest from reference TRBV7-9 and TRBJ2-7 gives the full variable domain: DTGVSQNPRHKITKRGQNVTFRCDPISEHNRLYWYRQTLGQGPEFLTYFQNEAQLEKSRLLSDRFSAERPKGSFSTLEIQRTEQGDSAMYLCASSLPQLDEQYFGPGTRLTVT.

This clone was counted between two and nine times. V is TRBV12-3 or TRBV12-4 and J is TRBJ1-1; D perhaps matches TRBD1 (6 bases). The CDR3 spans 13 residues. Trimming took off 6 bases at V and 6 bases at J, with 14 bases between the two ends. CDR3 coding DNA: TGTGCCAGCAGAGGACAGTCAAGCGCTGAAGCTTTCTTT. Protein: CASRGQSSAEAFF.

About this clone: Germline and junction disagree at one end, which may indicate a read error. This rearrangement joins TRBV12-3 or TRBV12-4 to TRBJ1-2; no definite D call. The CDR3 is made up of 11 amino acids. CDR3: CASSLNRHPVF. The DNA for the CDR3 is TGTGCCAGCAGTTTAAATCGCCACCCAGTATTC.

V gene TRBV9 combines with J gene TRBJ1-1; maybe TRBD1 (6 bases). The CDR3 loop spans 15 amino acids. The germline gives CDR1 SGDLS, CDR2 YYNGEE. V was pared by 3 bases and J by 0 bases, with 12 bases between. The CDR3 nucleotides read TGTGCCAGCAGCGGGGGGCTAAGGTTGAACACTGAAGCTTTCTTT. Encoded protein: CASSGGLRLNTEAFF.

The CDR3 DNA reads as TGCGCCAGCAGCCGGAGGCTCAATCAGCCCCAGCATTTT. Residues: CASSRRLNQPQHF. The chain carries TRBV4-3 and TRBJ1-5, with D unresolved. The length of the CDR3 is 13 residues. The ends were cut back, 4 bases at V and 3 bases at J, with 7 bases in the middle. Germline V gene lookup returns CDR1 LGHNA and CDR2 YSLEER.

This chain joins TRBV3-1 (or the pseudogene TRBV3-2) and TRBJ2-7; 11 nucleotides align to TRBD2. CDR1 LGHDT and CDR2 YNNKEL come from the germline V gene (reference sequence). This CDR3 has 14 residues. The V gene end was trimmed by 5 bases and the J gene end by 2 bases; junction bases not matched to a gene: 2. The CDR3 DNA reads TGTGCCAGCAGCATACTAGCGGGAGCCTACGAGCAGTACTTC. Translating it yields CASSILAGAYEQYF.

The chain couples TRBV12-3 or TRBV12-4 to TRBJ1-5, with 7 bases matching TRBD1. The CDR3 is 12 amino acids. Trimming at V came to 8 bases and at J to 6 bases, leaving 4 bases not matched to a gene. The CDR3 region is CASRRGTQPQHF. The CDR3 DNA sequence: TGTGCCAGCCGCAGGGGGACTCAGCCCCAGCATTTT.

This chain joins TRBV7-9 and TRBJ1-1, with D possibly being TRBD1 (5 bases). The CDR3 has 13 amino acids. V dropped 2 bases and J dropped 4 bases, with 8 bases sitting between them. Germline V gives CDR1 SEHNR, CDR2 FQNEAQ (reference sequence). This CDR3 is CASSLTGGTEAFF. The CDR3 coding sequence is TGTGCCAGCAGCTTAACGGGGGGCACTGAAGCTTTCTTT.

The chain carries TRBV5-5 and TRBJ1-5, with TRBD1 matching over 8 bases. V shed 4 bases, J shed 7 bases, and the junction held 7 bases outside the gene matches. The CDR3 is 14 amino acids. Germline CDR1 and CDR2: SGHKS and YYEKEE (reference sequence). CDR3: CASSPQGAVQPQHF. CDR3 nucleotides: TGTGCCAGCAGCCCGCAGGGGGCGGTGCAGCCCCAGCATTTT.

The J gene is TRBJ2-5, the V gene TRBV5-4, with D possibly TRBD1 on 5 matching bases. The CDR3 consists of 16 residues. CDR1 is SGHNT, CDR2 YYREEE, per germline (reference sequence). V was clipped by 0 bases and J by 1 base, with 13 bases between them. CDR3: CASSLGSGAPQETQYF. The CDR3 DNA follows: TGTGCCAGCAGCTTGGGTTCTGGGGCCCCCCAAGAGACCCAGTACTTC. The full variable domain, its missing parts supplied by reference TRBV5-4 and TRBJ2-5, is ETGVTQSPTHLIKTRGQQVTLRCSSQSGHNTVSWYQQALGQGPQFIFQYYREEENGRGNFPPRFSGLQFPNYSSELNVNALELDDSALYLCASSLGSGAPQETQYFGPGTRLLVL.